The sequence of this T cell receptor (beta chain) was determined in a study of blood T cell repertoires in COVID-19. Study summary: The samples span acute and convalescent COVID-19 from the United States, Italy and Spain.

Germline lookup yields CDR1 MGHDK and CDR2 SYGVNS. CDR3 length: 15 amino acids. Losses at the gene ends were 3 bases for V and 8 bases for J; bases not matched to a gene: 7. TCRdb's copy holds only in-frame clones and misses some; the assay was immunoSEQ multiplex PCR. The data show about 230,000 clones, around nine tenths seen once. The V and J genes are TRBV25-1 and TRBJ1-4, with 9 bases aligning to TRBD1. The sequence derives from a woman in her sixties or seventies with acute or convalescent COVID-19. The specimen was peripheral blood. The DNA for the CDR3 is TGTGCCAGCAGTGATCGGGGACAGGGCAACGAAAAACTGTTTTTT. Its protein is CASSDRGQGNEKLFF.